This record looks at one T cell receptor (beta chain) sequence and its context. This clone's antigen is unknown. No base quality information exists; no much larger clone differs at one position. The entry originates in a study of vaccination and CD4 T cells after COVID-19 (dated by TCRdb to between 2021 and 2024). In terms of the full investigation: Convalescent patients had a positive SARS-CoV-2 result on nasal swab PCR, and of these patients, some ten had mild disease and one had severe disease. In the convalescent cohort there were six males and four females, among whom were two Hispanic individuals, seven Caucasians, two Asians and one multiracial person. Two doses of either the Pfizer-BioNTech BNT162b2 vaccine (n=8) or the Moderna mRNA-1273 vaccine (n=2) were administered to participants. Post-COVID blood samples were collected from convalescent patients a median of around 100 days after diagnosis, with a range of roughly 35 to 170 days. Post-vaccine blood samples were collected a median of approximately eleven weeks after the second vaccine dose, ranging from roughly 14 to 241 days. The cultures were stimulated with overlapping spike peptide pools from SARS-CoV-2 and from the common cold coronaviruses HCoV-NL63, HCoV-OC43 and HCoV-229E. Control cultures received a CEFX viral epitope pool as the positive control, an HIV-1 Nef peptide pool as the negative control, or no peptide. In approximately ten COVID-19 convalescent patients and a handful of infection-naive healthy vaccine recipients, the spike-specific CD4+ TCR repertoire before mRNA vaccination was compared with the repertoire after mRNA vaccination. Points the paper makes about the study in general: In convalescent patients, a median approximately 86% of post-vaccine SARS-CoV-2-reactive clones were detected only after vaccination, and vaccine-specific priming was suggested by this finding. Of the vaccine-specific clones in convalescent patients, 304 of 307, or nearly all, reacted only to SARS-CoV-2 spike and did not cross-react with common cold coronaviruses. Relatively few convalescent patients were included in the study, and early timepoints after natural infection were not analyzed. An increase in the median number of SARS-CoV-2-reactive clonotypes from some 20 after infection to a few dozen after vaccination was observed, but the change was not found to be significant.

The sample's treatment or condition label is to be understood as: approximately nine-day PBMC culture with coronavirus spike peptide pools or control peptides (ViraFEST assay). The study used the ViraFEST assay, which expanded antigen-specific T cells with peptide pools and then identified expanded clonotypes by TCR sequencing. The convalescent patients' positive SARS-CoV-2 PCR tests were from March to December 2020, which was before the Alpha, Beta and Delta variants emerged in the United States. Each well held some 2 million PBMCs cultured in IMDM containing roughly 5% human AB serum and approximately 9.6 IU/ml IL-2, with 9 to 10 ug/ml peptide pools added. Half of the culture medium was replaced with fresh IL-2-containing medium on days 3 and 7. After less than 12 days of culture, CD4+ T cells were isolated by negative selection using the EasySep CD4+ T cell isolation kit. Ficoll-Paque Plus gradient centrifugation was used to isolate PBMCs from whole blood, and the isolated PBMCs were then either used fresh or cryopreserved at -140C. Each culture condition was generally run in triplicate wells.

Library construction relied on PCR. DNA from cultured CD4+ T cells was subjected to TCR sequencing with the Oncomine TCR Beta short-read assay at the Johns Hopkins FTIC core. Genomic DNA was extracted from the cultured CD4+ T cells with the QIAamp micro DNA kit. Oncomine TCR Beta libraries from cultured CD4+ T cells were pooled with unique dual indexes and sequenced on an Illumina iSeq 100. In the original analysis: Non-productive sequences were removed, and CDR3s that did not start with C, did not end with F or W, or were shorter than 7 amino acids were discarded. The MANAFEST web application was used to identify antigen-specific clonotypes by comparing peptide-stimulated wells against reference wells and other culture wells. To be called positive, a clone needed an FDR below 0.05, an odds ratio above 5, and a productive frequency above 0.1% in at least two of three replicate wells. A clonotype was classed as cross-reactive if the clonotype showed significant expansion both in SARS-CoV-2 spike wells and in at least one common cold coronavirus spike condition. Levenshtein distances (stringdist) and unrooted phylogenetic trees (ape) in R version 3.6.1 were used to assess CDR3 homology. TCRdb redid the processing of the public reads, applying fastp at Q25 and MiXCR, and retained in-frame beta chains. Under each unique CDR3 protein, matching rows form one entry showing the most common genes and DNA. The authors' filters were not applied to this entry. The sample data list roughly 7,500 distinct CDR3 sequences, and over 45% of these were observed just once. The ten largest clones capture about 20% of the sample.

V loses 5 bases of germline sequence and J loses 3 bases, and the interval between the two ends is 10 bases. The CDR3 runs 13 residues from the cysteine to the phenylalanine. CDR3 DNA only is kept here, 39 bases in frame from base 1. CDR1 and CDR2, looked up from the germline V gene (reference sequence), are SEHNR and FQNEAQ. The rearranged chain carries TRBV7-9 and TRBJ1-1; D gene: possibly TRBD1, on 5 matching bases. The source material was CD4+ T cells from blood, cultured in vitro. The TCR sequence derives from a human donor who had recovered from COVID-19. The bases are TGTGCCAGCAGCCGAGGGACCGACACTGAAGCTTTCTTT. It translates as CASSRGTDTEAFF.